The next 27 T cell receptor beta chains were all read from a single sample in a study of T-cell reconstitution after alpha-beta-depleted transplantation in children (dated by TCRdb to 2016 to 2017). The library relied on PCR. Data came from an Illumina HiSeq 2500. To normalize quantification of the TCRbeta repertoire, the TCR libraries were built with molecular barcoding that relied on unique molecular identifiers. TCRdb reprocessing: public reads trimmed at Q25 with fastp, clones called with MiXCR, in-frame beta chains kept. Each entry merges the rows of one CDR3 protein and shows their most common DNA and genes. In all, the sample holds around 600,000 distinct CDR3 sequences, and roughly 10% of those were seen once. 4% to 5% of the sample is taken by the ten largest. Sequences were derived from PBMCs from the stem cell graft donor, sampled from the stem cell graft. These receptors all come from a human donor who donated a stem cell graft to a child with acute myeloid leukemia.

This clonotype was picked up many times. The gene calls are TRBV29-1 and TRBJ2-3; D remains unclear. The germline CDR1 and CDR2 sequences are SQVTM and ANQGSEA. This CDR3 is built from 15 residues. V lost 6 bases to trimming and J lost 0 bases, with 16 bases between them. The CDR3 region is CSVRITSVSTDTQYF. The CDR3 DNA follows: TGCAGCGTGAGAATAACGAGTGTGAGCACAGATACGCAGTATTTT.

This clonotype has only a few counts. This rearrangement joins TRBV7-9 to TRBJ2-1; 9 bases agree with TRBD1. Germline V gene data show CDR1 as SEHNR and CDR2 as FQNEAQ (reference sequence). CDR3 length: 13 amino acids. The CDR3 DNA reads TGTACCATCCGACAGGGGGGCTACAATGAGCAGTTCTTC. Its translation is CTIRQGGYNEQFF.

CDR3: CASSLVSGMSYNEQFF. The CDR3 coding sequence is TGCGCCAGCAGCTTGGTAAGCGGGATGTCCTACAATGAGCAGTTCTTC. The rearrangement uses TRBV5-1 and TRBJ2-1, with 7 bases fitting TRBD2. After removal of 0 bases from V and 1 base from J, the junction contained 4 bases not matched to a gene. The CDR3 consists of 16 residues. Looked up from germline, CDR1 is SGHRS and CDR2 is YFSETQ.

The CDR3: CASIRQGGYEQYF. The DNA of the CDR3 is TGTGCCAGCATCCGACAGGGGGGCTACGAGCAGTACTTC. V and J are TRBV28 and TRBJ2-7, with TRBD1 matching over 9 bases. The CDR3 runs 13 residues. Per germline, CDR1 MDHEN and CDR2 SYDVKM. The J segment lost 3 bases and the V segment lost 7 bases, leaving 4 bases of the junction unmatched. Complete variable domain (other parts from reference TRBV28 and TRBJ2-7): DVKVTQSSRYLVKRTGEKVFLECVQDMDHENMFWYRQDPGLGLRLIYFSYDVKMKEKGDIPEGYSVSREKKERFSLILESASTNQTSMYLCASIRQGGYEQYFGPGTRLTVT.

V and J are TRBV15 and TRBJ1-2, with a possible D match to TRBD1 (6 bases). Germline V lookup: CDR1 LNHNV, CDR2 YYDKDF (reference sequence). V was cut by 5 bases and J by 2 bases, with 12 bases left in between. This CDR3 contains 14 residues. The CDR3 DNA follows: TGTGCCACCAGCCCACGGGGGGCAAACTATGGCTACACCTTC. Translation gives CATSPRGANYGYTF.

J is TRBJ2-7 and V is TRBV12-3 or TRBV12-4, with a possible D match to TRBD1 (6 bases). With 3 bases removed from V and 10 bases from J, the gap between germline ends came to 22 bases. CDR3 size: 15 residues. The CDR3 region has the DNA TGTGCCAGCAGTTTTGGTGGGACAAACGTGGGCGACCAGTACTTC. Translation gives CASSFGGTNVGDQYF.

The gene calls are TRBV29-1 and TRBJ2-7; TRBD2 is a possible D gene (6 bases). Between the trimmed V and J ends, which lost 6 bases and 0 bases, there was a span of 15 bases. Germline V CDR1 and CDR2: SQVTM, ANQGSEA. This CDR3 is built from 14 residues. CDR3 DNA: TGCAGCGTCCTCCGGGGGTCGAGCTCCTACGAGCAGTACTTC. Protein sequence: CSVLRGSSSYEQYF.

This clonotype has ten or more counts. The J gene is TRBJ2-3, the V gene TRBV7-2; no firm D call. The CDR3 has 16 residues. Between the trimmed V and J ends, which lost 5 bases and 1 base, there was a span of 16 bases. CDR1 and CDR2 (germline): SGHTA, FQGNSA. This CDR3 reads CASSPVGMTGTDTQYF. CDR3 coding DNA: TGTGCCAGCAGCCCTGTAGGGATGACTGGCACAGATACGCAGTATTTT.

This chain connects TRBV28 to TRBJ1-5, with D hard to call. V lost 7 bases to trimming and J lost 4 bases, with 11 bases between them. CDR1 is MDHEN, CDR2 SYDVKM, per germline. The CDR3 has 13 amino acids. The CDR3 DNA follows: TGTGCCAGCACCGTGACCGTAAATCAGCCCCAGCATTTT. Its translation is CASTVTVNQPQHF.

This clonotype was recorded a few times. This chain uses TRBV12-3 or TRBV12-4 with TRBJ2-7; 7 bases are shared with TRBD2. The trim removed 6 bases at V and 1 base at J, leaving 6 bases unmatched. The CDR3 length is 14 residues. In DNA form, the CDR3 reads TGTGCCAGCAGCCTGAGGGAGGGATCCTACGAGCAGTACTTC. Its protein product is CASSLREGSYEQYF.

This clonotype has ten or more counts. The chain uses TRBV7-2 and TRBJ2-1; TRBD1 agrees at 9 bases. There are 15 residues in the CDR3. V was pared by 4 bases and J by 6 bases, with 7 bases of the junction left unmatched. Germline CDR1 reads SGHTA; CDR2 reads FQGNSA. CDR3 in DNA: TGTGCCAGCAGCTCGGGACAGGGTCCGCCCAATGAGCAGTTCTTC. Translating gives CASSSGQGPPNEQFF.

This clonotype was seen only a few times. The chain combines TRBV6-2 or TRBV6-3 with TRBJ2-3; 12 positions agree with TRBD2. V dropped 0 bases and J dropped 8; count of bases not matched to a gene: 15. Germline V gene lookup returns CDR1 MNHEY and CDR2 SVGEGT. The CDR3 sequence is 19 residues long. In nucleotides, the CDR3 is TGTGCCAGCAGTTACTCGAGTCTAGCGGGAGGGCCGGGGGCCGGTACGCAGTATTTT. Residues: CASSYSSLAGGPGAGTQYF.

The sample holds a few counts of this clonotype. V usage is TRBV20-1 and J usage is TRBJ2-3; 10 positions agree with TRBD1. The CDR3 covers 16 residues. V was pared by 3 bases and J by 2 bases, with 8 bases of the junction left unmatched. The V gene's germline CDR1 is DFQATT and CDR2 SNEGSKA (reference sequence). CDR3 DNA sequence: TGCAGTGCTAGGTTCACCGGGACAGGGGTCACAGATACGCAGTATTTT. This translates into CSARFTGTGVTDTQYF.

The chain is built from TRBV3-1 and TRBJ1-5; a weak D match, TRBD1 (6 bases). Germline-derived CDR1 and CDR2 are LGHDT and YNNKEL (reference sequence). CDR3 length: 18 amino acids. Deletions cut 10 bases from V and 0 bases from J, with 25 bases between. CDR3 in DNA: TGTGCCATCTGTTTAGGGTTCCGACAGGATGATAGCAATCAGCCCCAGCATTTT. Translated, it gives CAICLGFRQDDSNQPQHF.

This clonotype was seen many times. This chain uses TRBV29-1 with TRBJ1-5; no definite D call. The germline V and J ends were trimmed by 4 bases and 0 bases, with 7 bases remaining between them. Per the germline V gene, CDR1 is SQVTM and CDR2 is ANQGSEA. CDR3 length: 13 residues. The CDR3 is CSVGRDSNQPQHF. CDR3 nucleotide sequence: TGCAGCGTTGGAAGGGATAGCAATCAGCCCCAGCATTTT.

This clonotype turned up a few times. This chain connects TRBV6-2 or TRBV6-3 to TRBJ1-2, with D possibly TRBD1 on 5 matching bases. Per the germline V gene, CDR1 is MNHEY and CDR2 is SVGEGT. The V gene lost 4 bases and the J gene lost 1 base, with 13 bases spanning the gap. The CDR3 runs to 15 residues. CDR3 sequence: CASSSRDGNNYGYTF. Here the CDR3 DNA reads TGTGCCAGCAGTTCCCGGGACGGGAATAACTATGGCTACACCTTC.

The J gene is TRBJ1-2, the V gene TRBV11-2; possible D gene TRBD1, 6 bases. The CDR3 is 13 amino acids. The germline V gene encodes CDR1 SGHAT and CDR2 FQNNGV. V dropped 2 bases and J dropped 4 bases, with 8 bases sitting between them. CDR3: CASSLTGAYGYTF. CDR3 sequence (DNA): TGTGCCAGCAGCTTAACGGGGGCCTATGGCTACACCTTC.

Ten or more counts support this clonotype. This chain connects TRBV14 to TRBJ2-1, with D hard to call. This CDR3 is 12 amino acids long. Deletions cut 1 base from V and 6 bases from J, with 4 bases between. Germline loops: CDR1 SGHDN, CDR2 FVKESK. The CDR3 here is CASSQAFNEQFF. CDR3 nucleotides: TGTGCCAGCAGCCAAGCATTCAATGAGCAGTTCTTC.

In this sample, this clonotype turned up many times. The CDR3 region is CAGGRNTEAFF. The CDR3 region has the DNA TGTGCAGGGGGTAGGAACACTGAAGCTTTCTTT. The V gene is TRBV28, the J gene TRBJ1-1, with D possibly being TRBD1 (6 bases). The germline V gene has CDR1 MDHEN and CDR2 SYDVKM. The CDR3 has 11 residues.

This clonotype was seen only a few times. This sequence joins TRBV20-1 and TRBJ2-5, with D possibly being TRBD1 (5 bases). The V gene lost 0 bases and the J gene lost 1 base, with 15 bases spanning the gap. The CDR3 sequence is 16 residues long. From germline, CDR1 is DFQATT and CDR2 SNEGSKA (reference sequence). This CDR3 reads CSARDLRGLVQETQYF. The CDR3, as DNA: TGCAGTGCTAGAGATCTAAGGGGCCTCGTCCAAGAGACCCAGTACTTC.

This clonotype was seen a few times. The CDR3 sequence is CASSSSGRLYNEQFF. CDR3 DNA sequence: TGTGCCAGCAGTTCTAGCGGGAGGCTTTACAATGAGCAGTTCTTC. The chain combines TRBV28 with TRBJ2-1, with TRBD2 matching 11 bases. Per the germline V gene, CDR1 is MDHEN and CDR2 is SYDVKM. This CDR3 is built from 15 residues. The junction had 3 bases not matched to a gene; V was cut back by 4 bases and J by 4 bases. The full variable domain, in which reference TRBV28 and TRBJ2-1 provide the parts outside the CDR3, is DVKVTQSSRYLVKRTGEKVFLECVQDMDHENMFWYRQDPGLGLRLIYFSYDVKMKEKGDIPEGYSVSREKKERFSLILESASTNQTSMYLCASSSSGRLYNEQFFGPGTRLTVL.

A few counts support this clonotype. The CDR3 DNA reads as TGCAGTGCTAGCGCCGGACTAGCGGGAGGGCCACCCATCACAGATACGCAGTATTTT. Encoded protein: CSASAGLAGGPPITDTQYF. The chain combines TRBV20-1 with TRBJ2-3; TRBD2 aligns across 15 bases. The CDR3 loop spans 19 amino acids. Losses at the gene ends were 3 bases for V and 2 bases for J; bases not matched to a gene: 12. Per germline, CDR1 DFQATT and CDR2 SNEGSKA (reference sequence).

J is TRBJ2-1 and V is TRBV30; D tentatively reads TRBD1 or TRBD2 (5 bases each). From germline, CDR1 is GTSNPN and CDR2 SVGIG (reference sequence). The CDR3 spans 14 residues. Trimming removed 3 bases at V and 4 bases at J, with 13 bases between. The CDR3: CAWRRDPDYNEQFF. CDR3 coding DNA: TGTGCCTGGAGGAGGGACCCTGATTACAATGAGCAGTTCTTC.

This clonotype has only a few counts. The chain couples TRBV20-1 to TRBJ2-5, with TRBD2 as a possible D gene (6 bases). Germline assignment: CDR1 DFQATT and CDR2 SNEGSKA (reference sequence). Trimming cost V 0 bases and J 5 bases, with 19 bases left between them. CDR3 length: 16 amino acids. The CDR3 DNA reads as TGCAGTGCTAGAGATAGCGGAGCCCCTCTCTGGGAGACCCAGTACTTC. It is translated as CSARDSGAPLWETQYF.

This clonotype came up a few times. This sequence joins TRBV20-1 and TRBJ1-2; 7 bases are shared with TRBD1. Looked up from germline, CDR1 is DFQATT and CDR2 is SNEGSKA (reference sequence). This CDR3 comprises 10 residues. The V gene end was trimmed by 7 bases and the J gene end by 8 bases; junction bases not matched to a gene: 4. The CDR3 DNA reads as TGCAGTGGACAGGGAAGCGGCTACACCTTC. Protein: CSGQGSGYTF.

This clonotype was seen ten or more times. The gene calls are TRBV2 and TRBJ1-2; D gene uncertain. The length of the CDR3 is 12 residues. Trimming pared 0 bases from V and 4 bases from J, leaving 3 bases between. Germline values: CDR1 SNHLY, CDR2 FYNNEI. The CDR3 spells CASSEAGYGYTF. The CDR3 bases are TGTGCCAGCAGTGAAGCAGGCTATGGCTACACCTTC.

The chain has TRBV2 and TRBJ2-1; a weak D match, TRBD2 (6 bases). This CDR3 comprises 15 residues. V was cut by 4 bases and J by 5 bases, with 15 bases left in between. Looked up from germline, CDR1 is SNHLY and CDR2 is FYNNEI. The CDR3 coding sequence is TGTGCCAGCAGTGGGTCGGGAGAGAGGAACAATGAGCAGTTCTTC. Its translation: CASSGSGERNNEQFF.